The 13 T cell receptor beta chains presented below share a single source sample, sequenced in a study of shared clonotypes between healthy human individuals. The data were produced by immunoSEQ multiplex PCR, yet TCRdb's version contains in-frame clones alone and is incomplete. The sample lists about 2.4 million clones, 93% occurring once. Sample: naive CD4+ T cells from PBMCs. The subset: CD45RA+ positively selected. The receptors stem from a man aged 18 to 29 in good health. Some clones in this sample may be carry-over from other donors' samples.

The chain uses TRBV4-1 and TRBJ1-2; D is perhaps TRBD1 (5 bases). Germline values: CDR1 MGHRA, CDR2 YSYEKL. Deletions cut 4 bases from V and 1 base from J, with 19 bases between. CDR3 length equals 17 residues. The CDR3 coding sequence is TGCGCCAGCAGCCCGCGGGACGGATCCACCGTTAACTATGGCTACACCTTC. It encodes CASSPRDGSTVNYGYTF.

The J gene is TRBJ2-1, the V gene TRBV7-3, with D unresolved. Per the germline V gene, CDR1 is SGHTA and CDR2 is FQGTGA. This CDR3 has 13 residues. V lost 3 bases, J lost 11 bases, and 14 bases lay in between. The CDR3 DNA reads TGTGCCAGCAGCTTTAGAACCCGTGGCCAGCAGTTCTTC. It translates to CASSFRTRGQQFF. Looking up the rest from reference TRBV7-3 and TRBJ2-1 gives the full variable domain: GAGVSQTPSNKVTEKGKYVELRCDPISGHTALYWYRQSLGQGPEFLIYFQGTGAADDSGLPNDRFFAVRPEGSVSTLKIQRTERGDSAVYLCASSFRTRGQQFFGPGTRLTVL.

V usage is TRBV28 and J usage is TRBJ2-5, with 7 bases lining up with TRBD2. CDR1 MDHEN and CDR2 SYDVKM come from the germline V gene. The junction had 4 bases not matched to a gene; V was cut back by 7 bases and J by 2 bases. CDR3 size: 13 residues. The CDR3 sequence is CASIPAGQETQYF. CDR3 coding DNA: TGTGCCAGCATTCCAGCGGGACAAGAGACCCAGTACTTC.

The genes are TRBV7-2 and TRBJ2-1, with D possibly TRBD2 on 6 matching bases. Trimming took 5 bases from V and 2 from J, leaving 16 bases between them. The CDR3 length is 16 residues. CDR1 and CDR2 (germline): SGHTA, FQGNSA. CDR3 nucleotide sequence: TGTGCCAGCAGCCCCACCCACTGGGGGGCCTACAATGAGCAGTTCTTC. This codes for CASSPTHWGAYNEQFF.

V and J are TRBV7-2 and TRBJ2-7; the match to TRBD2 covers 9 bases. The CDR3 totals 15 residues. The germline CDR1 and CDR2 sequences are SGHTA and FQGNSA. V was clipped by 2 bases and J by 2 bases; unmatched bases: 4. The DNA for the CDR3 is TGTGCCAGCAGCTTAATTAGCGGGGGAACCTACGAGCAGTACTTC. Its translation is CASSLISGGTYEQYF.

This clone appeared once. The CDR3 is CASSFLQGPNTEAFF. CDR3 sequence (DNA): TGTGCCAGCAGTTTCCTCCAGGGCCCGAACACTGAAGCTTTCTTT. The chain is built from TRBV28 and TRBJ1-1, with D possibly TRBD1 on 5 matching bases. Germline CDR1 reads MDHEN; CDR2 reads SYDVKM. V lost 3 bases to trimming and J lost 1 base, with 12 bases between them. The CDR3 consists of 15 residues.

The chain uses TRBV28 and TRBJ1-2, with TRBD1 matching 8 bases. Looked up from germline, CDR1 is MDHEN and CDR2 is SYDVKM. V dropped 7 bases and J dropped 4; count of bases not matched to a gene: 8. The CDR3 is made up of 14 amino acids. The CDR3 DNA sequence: TGTGCCAGCACACTCGGACAGGGACCCTATGGCTACACCTTC. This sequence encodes CASTLGQGPYGYTF.

CDR3 amino acids: CASSAEGPGANVLTF. CDR3 DNA sequence: TGTGCCAGCAGCGCCGAAGGGCCTGGGGCCAACGTCCTGACTTTC. This chain connects TRBV2 to TRBJ2-6; no definite D call. The CDR3 has 15 residues. CDR1 is SNHLY, CDR2 FYNNEI, per germline. V was pared by 6 bases and J by 2 bases, with 11 bases between.

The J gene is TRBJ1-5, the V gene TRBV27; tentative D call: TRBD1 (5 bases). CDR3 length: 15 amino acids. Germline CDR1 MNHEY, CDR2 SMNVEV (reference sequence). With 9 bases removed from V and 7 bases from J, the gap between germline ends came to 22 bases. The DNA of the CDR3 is TGTGCCAGTGCTTCAGGGTCCCGAATCGGCCAGCCCCAGCATTTT. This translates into CASASGSRIGQPQHF.

CDR3 DNA: TGTGCCAGCAGCAAGATACCAGACGATACGCAGTATTTT. It encodes CASSKIPDDTQYF. The V and J genes are TRBV7-9 and TRBJ2-3; no reliable D call. The CDR3 extends over 13 amino acids. The germline V gene has CDR1 SEHNR and CDR2 FQNEAQ (reference sequence). V was shortened by 5 bases and J by 6 bases, with 12 bases between the two germline ends.

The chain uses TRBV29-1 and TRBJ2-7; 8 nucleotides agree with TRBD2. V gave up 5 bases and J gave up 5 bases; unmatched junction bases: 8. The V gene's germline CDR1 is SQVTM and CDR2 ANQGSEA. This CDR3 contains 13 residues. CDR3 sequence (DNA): TGCAGCGTTTCAGCGGGAGTTCTTAACGAGCAGTACTTC. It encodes CSVSAGVLNEQYF.

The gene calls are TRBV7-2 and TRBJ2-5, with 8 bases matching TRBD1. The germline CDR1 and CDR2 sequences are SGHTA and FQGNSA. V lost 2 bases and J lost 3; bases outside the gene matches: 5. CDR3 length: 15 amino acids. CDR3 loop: CASSLFAGGKETQYF. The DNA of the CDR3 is TGTGCCAGCAGCTTATTTGCAGGGGGCAAAGAGACCCAGTACTTC.

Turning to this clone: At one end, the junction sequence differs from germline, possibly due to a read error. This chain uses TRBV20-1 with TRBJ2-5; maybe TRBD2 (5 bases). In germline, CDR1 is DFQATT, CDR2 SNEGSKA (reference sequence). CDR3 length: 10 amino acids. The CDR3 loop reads CSARIRGEDF. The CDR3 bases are TGCAGTGCTAGGATTCGGGGAGAAGACTTC.